The 12 T cell receptor beta chains below were found in one sample sequenced in a study of shared clonotypes between healthy human individuals. Libraries were prepared by immunoSEQ multiplex PCR; TCRdb keeps only in-frame clonotypes and omits some of them. The sample contains 780,000 or so clones, 72% of which appear only once. The sample taken for sequencing was memory CD4+ T cells sorted from blood. Subset meaning: CD45RA-negative fraction. Receptors originate from a woman in her twenties or thirties in good health.

V is TRBV7-3 and J is TRBJ2-1; 10 nucleotides match TRBD2. Germline loops: CDR1 SGHTA, CDR2 FQGTGA. The CDR3 sequence is 16 residues long. V gave up 0 bases and J gave up 9 bases; unmatched junction bases: 8. The CDR3 sequence is CASSLTQPSGSGEQFF. The CDR3, as DNA: TGTGCCAGCAGCTTAACTCAGCCTAGCGGGAGCGGTGAGCAGTTCTTC.

The V and J genes are TRBV19 and TRBJ1-5; the D gene is possibly TRBD1 (6 bases). V was shortened by 3 bases and J by 7 bases, with 10 bases between the two germline ends. Germline V gene data show CDR1 as LNHDA and CDR2 as SQIVND (reference sequence). This CDR3 is built from 13 residues. The CDR3 reads CASSMQGQQPQHF. The CDR3 DNA reads TGTGCCAGTAGTATGCAGGGACAACAGCCCCAGCATTTT.

V gene TRBV5-5 combines with J gene TRBJ2-5; D uncertain. Judging by the DNA end, TRBJ2-7 fits better; the J call may be wrong. Germline CDR1 is SGHKS and CDR2 is YYEKEE (reference sequence). CDR3 length: 11 residues. CDR3 in DNA: TGTGCCAGCAGTCTTCGATACGAGCAGTACTTC. Encoded protein: CASSLRYEQYF.

The chain uses TRBV5-1 and TRBJ2-1; D remains unclear. The CDR3 extends over 13 amino acids. In germline, CDR1 is SGHRS, CDR2 YFSETQ. V dropped 0 bases and J dropped 5 bases, with 6 bases sitting between them. The CDR3 is CASSLGFDNEQFF. Written as DNA, the CDR3 is TGCGCCAGCAGCTTGGGTTTTGACAATGAGCAGTTCTTC. Filled out from reference TRBV5-1 and TRBJ2-1, the complete variable domain reads KAGVTQTPRYLIKTRGQQVTLSCSPISGHRSVSWYQQTPGQGLQFLFEYFSETQRNKGNFPGRFSGRQFSNSRSEMNVSTLELGDSALYLCASSLGFDNEQFFGPGTRLTVL.

In its sample, this clone was seen a few times. The chain links TRBV28 to TRBJ1-2; D remains ambiguous. Trimming left V 6 bases short and J 3 bases short, with 17 bases between. Germline V gives CDR1 MDHEN, CDR2 SYDVKM. The CDR3 spans 15 residues. For the CDR3, the DNA is TGTGCCAGCAGCCAAGCTGTGGGGTCAGACTATGGCTACACCTTC. Encoded protein: CASSQAVGSDYGYTF.

This chain uses TRBV6-6 with TRBJ2-3, with TRBD2 matching 10 bases. The junction had 8 bases not matched to a gene; V was cut back by 4 bases and J by 4 bases. CDR3 size: 16 residues. Germline V lookup: CDR1 MNHNY, CDR2 SVGAGI (reference sequence). The CDR3: CASSSPSGRGADTQYF. CDR3 nucleotide sequence: TGTGCCAGCAGTTCCCCCAGCGGGAGGGGTGCAGATACGCAGTATTTT.

This chain links TRBV5-1 with TRBJ1-1, with D unresolved. Trimming left V 0 bases short and J 5 bases short, with 11 bases between. The CDR3 is 14 amino acids. In germline, CDR1 is SGHRS, CDR2 YFSETQ. Written as DNA, the CDR3 is TGCGCCAGCAGCTTGGCTCAGGCTCCAACTGAAGCTTTCTTT. Protein: CASSLAQAPTEAFF.

The chain links TRBV27 to TRBJ2-1; D may be TRBD1 or TRBD2 (5 bases each). The CDR3 spans 15 residues. Germline V gives CDR1 MNHEY, CDR2 SMNVEV (reference sequence). V was clipped by 6 bases and J by 4 bases, with 16 bases between them. CDR3: CASSSGTPGYNEQFF. The CDR3 bases are TGTGCCAGCAGCTCGGGGACGCCTGGTTACAATGAGCAGTTCTTC.

The gene calls are TRBV28 and TRBJ1-5; no reliable D call. This CDR3 has 11 residues. Germline values: CDR1 MDHEN, CDR2 SYDVKM. The V end was cut by 4 bases, the J end by 10 bases, with 8 bases between. This CDR3 is CASSSRNPQHF. For the CDR3, the DNA is TGTGCCAGCAGTTCGAGAAATCCCCAGCATTTT.

V and J are TRBV2 and TRBJ2-1, with D unclear. Trimming left V 3 bases short and J 7 bases short, with 7 bases between. Germline V lookup: CDR1 SNHLY, CDR2 FYNNEI. The CDR3 spans 12 residues. The CDR3 DNA sequence: TGTGCCAGCAGTGAGAGGTGGAATGAGCAGTTCTTC. This gives the protein CASSERWNEQFF.

This chain connects TRBV10-3 to TRBJ2-1; a possible D gene is TRBD1 (6 bases). In germline, CDR1 is ENHRY, CDR2 SYGVKD. V gave up 11 bases and J gave up 0 bases, with 11 bases separating them. CDR3 size: 13 residues. In DNA form, the CDR3 reads TGTGCCGCCAACAGGGACTCCTACAATGAGCAGTTCTTC. Encoded protein: CAANRDSYNEQFF.

This chain links TRBV29-1 with TRBJ2-2; possible D gene TRBD2, 6 bases. CDR3 size: 12 residues. Germline CDR1 and CDR2: SQVTM and ANQGSEA. Trimming removed 7 bases from V and 7 bases from J, with 13 bases in between. The DNA for the CDR3 is TGCAGCGGAATAGCGGCGGGCGGGGAGCTGTTTTTT. This gives the protein CSGIAAGGELFF.